This T cell receptor beta chain emerged from a study of beta chain features in type 1 diabetes (dated by TCRdb to the late 2010s). Broadly, across the study: No differences in mean age, gender distribution, total cell number or subset yield were found between patients and healthy donors. A total of 107,917,701 sorted cells were examined across all samples, and the number of cells per subset was strongly correlated with RNA yield. Regulatory and stem cell-like memory subsets were isolated from only 8 patients and about eight healthy donors, whereas naive and central memory subsets came from all 28 donors. The study compared TCRB repertoires of sorted circulating CD4+ T cell subsets between recently diagnosed type 1 diabetes patients and matched healthy donors.

Details on this clone: What antigen it recognizes has not been identified. Within one base of it there is no much larger clone, and no base qualities were kept. This specimen includes other DNA sequences encoding the same CDR3.

All of the isolated RNA was reverse transcribed with the High Capacity cDNA Reverse Transcription Kit, so expressed TCRB transcripts were sequenced. Survey-depth immunoSEQ sequencing was performed on stem cell-like memory T cell samples, with an average of around 920,000 total reads per sample. After sorted cells were lysed in RLT buffer, RNA was extracted with DNase-treated RNeasy Micro or Mini kits, with the choice depending on cell number. Each cell subset was processed on its own to prevent cross-contamination, while patient and healthy donor samples were processed together. The immunoSEQ multiplex PCR was used to amplify TCRB sequences from cDNA, generating 87-bp fragments that spanned the CDR3 region. Sequencing of the amplicons was performed on the Illumina HiSeq platform. In the original analysis: Synthetic template baselines were used to correct PCR bias computationally, reads within Hamming distance 2 were collapsed together, and singletons that could not be merged were discarded. By aligning reads against IMGT, V, D and J genes, CDR3 length, and insertions or deletions at six rearrangement sites were assigned. Within each subset, clonotype counts were normalized to sorted cell number, and only after that were true diversity and Gini coefficients computed with the tcR R package. The overlap coefficient, calculated on TCRB nucleotide sequences, was used to measure repertoire sharing. TCRdb holds this immuneACCESS table with in-frame rearrangements only. Some clones are missing; in checked studies, unresolved V genes explain under half, and the rest has no known cause. Clonal size and the V and J genes are those of that table, whereas D and trimming came from the DNA. The sample contains about 110,000 clones, 30% to 40% of them found a single time. Of the sample, approximately 0.065% is held by the ten largest clones.

Summary of the overall study and its limitations: HLA sub-analyses involved small numbers of individuals, so any influence of HLA type on TCRB rearrangement remained unresolved. Shorter templates might be favored by PCR, yet because patient and control samples were amplified and corrected together, any such skew would affect both groups equally. Sequencing cDNA rather than genomic DNA could over-represent highly expressing activated cells, although activation and CD3 levels did not differ between groups. Type 1 diabetes patients showed a moderate but significant shortening of TCRB CDR3 length in all four CD4+ subsets. Patients with type 1 diabetes made fewer insertions and deleted more nucleotides at VDJ recombination sites, implying thymic rearrangement abnormalities. Naive, central memory and regulatory TCRB repertoires appeared more similar among patients than among healthy donors.

Each donor gave one peripheral blood draw, averaging about 100 mL, which was collected into heparinised tubes. Using a panel that included CD45RO, CCR7, CD25, CD127, CD95 and CD27, naive, central memory, regulatory and stem cell-like memory CD4+ T cells were sorted on a BD FACSAria II. Every sorted population had a purity above 95%. PBMCs were separated immediately by Lymphoprep density gradient centrifugation and were stained directly, without being cultured. So that batch effects would be minimized, each experiment stained and sorted samples in pairs, pairing one healthy donor with one patient. Trimming at the junction amounts to 2 bases on V and 2 bases on J, and the germline ends lie 7 bases apart. The CDR3 has 13 amino acids, counting the end cysteine and phenylalanine. Only the CDR3 DNA is retained, 39 bases long and in frame from the first base. CDR1 and CDR2 are read off the germline V gene as SGHRS and YFSETQ.

The sequence came from a woman between 18 and 29 years old in good health. Sequencing input: stem cell memory CD4+ T cells from blood. According to the study, the label for this sample's cell subset or site signals: stem cell-like memory CD4+ T cells. The chain joins TRBV5-1 to TRBJ2-5; TRBD1 might be the D gene, on 6 matching bases. The sequenced DNA: TGCGCCAGCAGCTTAGGGGGACAAGAGACCCAGTACTTC. Its translation is CASSLGGQETQYF.